This paragraph covers one TCR beta chain sequence. The data derive from a study of blood T cells in healthy people across ages. The V and J ends lost 8 bases and 11 bases respectively, with 15 bases between them. The CDR3 consists of 11 residues. CDR1 MNHEY and CDR2 SVGAGI come from the germline V gene. Alongside a J-beta primer mix, a sample-barcoded 5' primer served in a second PCR lasting about 7 to 12 cycles. TCRdb reprocessed the 5' RACE reads via MiXCR and lists one record per CDR3 protein. The sample lists more than 1,400,000 distinct CDR3 sequences; 35% to 45% were seen once. This clonotype originated in a woman in her late teens or twenties in good health. The sequenced material came from blood. The chain employs TRBV6-5 and TRBJ2-5, with a tentative D call TRBD2 (5 bases). CDR3 in DNA: TGTGCCAGCGCGGGCTACAATGAGCAGTACTTC. Translating gives CASAGYNEQYF.